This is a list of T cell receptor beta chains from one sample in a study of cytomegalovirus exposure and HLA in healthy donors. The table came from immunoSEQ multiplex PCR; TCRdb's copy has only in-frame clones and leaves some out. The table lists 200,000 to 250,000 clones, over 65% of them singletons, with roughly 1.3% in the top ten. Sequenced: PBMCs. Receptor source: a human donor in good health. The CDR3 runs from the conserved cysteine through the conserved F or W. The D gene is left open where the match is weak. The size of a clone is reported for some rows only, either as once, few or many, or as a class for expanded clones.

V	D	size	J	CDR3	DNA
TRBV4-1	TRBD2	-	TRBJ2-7	CASSQDRKGGSSYEQYF	TGCGCCAGCAGCCAAGATCGAAAGGGCGGGAGCTCCTACGAGCAGTACTTC
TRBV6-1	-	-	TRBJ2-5	CATQGEGVSTQYF	TGTGCCACCCAAGGTGAGGGGGTGTCAACCCAGTACTTC
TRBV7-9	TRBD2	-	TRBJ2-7	CASSPSSGRSSYEQYF	TGTGCCAGCAGCCCCTCTAGCGGGCGTAGCTCCTACGAGCAGTACTTC
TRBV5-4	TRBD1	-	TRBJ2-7	CASSSGTGGFEQYF	TGTGCCAGCAGCTCCGGGACAGGGGGGTTCGAGCAGTACTTC
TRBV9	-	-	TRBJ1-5	CASSASPLGLQPQHF	TGTGCCAGCAGCGCTAGTCCGTTGGGGCTTCAGCCCCAGCATTTT
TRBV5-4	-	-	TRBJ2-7	CASSLGSGVGDYEQYF	TGTGCCAGCAGCTTGGGCTCGGGAGTCGGTGACTACGAGCAGTACTTC
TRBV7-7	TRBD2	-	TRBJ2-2	CASSLGLAGSNTGELFF	TGTGCTAGCAGCTTAGGGCTAGCGGGATCCAACACCGGGGAGCTGTTTTTT
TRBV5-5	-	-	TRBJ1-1	CASSWDLNTEAFF	TGTGCCAGCAGCTGGGACTTAAACACTGAAGCTTTCTTT
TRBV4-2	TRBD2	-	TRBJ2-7	CASSHPMSAGGAYEQYF	TGTGCCAGCAGCCACCCCATGTCAGCGGGAGGTGCCTACGAGCAGTACTTC
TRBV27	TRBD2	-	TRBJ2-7	CASSSGLAGGYEQYF	TGTGCCAGCAGTTCGGGGCTAGCGGGAGGCTACGAGCAGTACTTC
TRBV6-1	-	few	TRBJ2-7	CASSQLRSYEQYF	TGTGCCAGCAGTCAATTGCGGTCCTACGAGCAGTACTTC
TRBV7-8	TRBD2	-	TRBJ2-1	CASSPRRSGRINEQFF	TGTGCCAGCAGCCCGAGGCGCAGCGGGAGAATCAATGAGCAGTTCTTC
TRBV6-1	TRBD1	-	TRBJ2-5	CASSSGQGETQYF	TGTGCCAGCAGTTCCGGACAGGGTGAGACCCAGTACTTC
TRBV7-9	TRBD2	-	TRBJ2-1	CASSLDLTSGSHNEQFF	TGTGCCAGCAGCTTAGACCTTACTAGCGGGAGCCACAATGAGCAGTTCTTC
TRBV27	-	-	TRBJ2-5	CASSSVSWETQYF	TGTGCCAGCAGTTCGGTTTCATGGGAGACCCAGTACTTC
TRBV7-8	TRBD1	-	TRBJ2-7	CASSFPGTEYEQYF	TGTGCCAGCAGCTTCCCTGGGACAGAATACGAGCAGTACTTC
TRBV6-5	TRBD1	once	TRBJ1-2	CASSYSLAGGYGYTF	TGTGCCAGCAGTTACTCACTCGCAGGGGGTTATGGCTACACCTTC
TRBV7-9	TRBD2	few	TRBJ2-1	CASSTGQGGTSGSDNEQFF	TGTGCCAGCAGCACGGGACAGGGCGGGACTAGCGGGAGTGACAATGAGCAGTTCTTC
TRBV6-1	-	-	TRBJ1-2	CASSVTTQTGTYGYTF	TGTGCCAGCAGTGTCACGACCCAGACAGGAACCTATGGCTACACCTTC
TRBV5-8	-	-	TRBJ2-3	CASSLAGVYTDTQYF	TGTGCCAGCAGCTTGGCAGGGGTCTACACAGATACGCAGTATTTT
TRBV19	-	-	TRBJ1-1	CASSIGSKNTEAFF	TGTGCCAGTAGTATAGGATCTAAGAACACTGAAGCTTTCTTT